The 24 T cell receptor beta chains below were found in one sample sequenced in a study of radiotherapy plus CTLA-4 blockade in lung cancer. Data came from immunoSEQ multiplex PCR; TCRdb stores just in-frame clones and leaves some out. The sample carries about 80,000 clones, around 79% recorded once. The sample here was peripheral blood, taken from a patient treated with radiotherapy plus ipilimumab. These receptors all come from a human donor with non-small cell lung cancer whose response to radiotherapy plus ipilimumab could not be evaluated. Some clones in this sample may be carry-over from other donors' samples.

This clone was seen only once. V usage is TRBV28 and J usage is TRBJ2-5; TRBD1 aligns across 10 bases. Judging by the DNA end, TRBJ2-7 fits better; the J call may be wrong. CDR3 length: 16 residues. Germline V gives CDR1 MDHEN, CDR2 SYDVKM. This CDR3 reads CASSLVTGTGALEQYF. Written as DNA, the CDR3 is TGTGCCAGCAGTTTAGTGACCGGGACAGGGGCCCTCGAGCAGTACTTC.

The chain employs TRBV20-1 and TRBJ2-7; D might be TRBD2 (5 bases). The V gene's germline CDR1 is DFQATT and CDR2 SNEGSKA (reference sequence). The CDR3 consists of 11 residues. V lost 5 bases and J 10 bases, leaving 15 bases between the germline ends. The CDR3 region is CSASDPGKQYF. Written as DNA, the CDR3 is TGCAGTGCTTCCGATCCGGGGAAACAGTACTTC.

The chain uses TRBV7-2 and TRBJ2-3, with 9 positions matching TRBD2. Germline loops: CDR1 SGHTA, CDR2 FQGNSA. The CDR3 consists of 16 residues. V was pared by 2 bases and J by 2 bases, with 5 bases of the junction left unmatched. The CDR3 DNA sequence: TGTGCCAGCAGCTTATTTGCGGGGGGGTACACAGATACGCAGTATTTT. Amino acids: CASSLFAGGYTDTQYF.

This clone was observed a few times. The chain is built from TRBV15 and TRBJ2-5; tentative D call: TRBD2 (5 bases). Deletions cut 5 bases from V and 7 bases from J, with 17 bases between. This CDR3 region has 14 residues. The germline CDR1 and CDR2 sequences are LNHNV and YYDKDF (reference sequence). CDR3 residues: CATSDLDSLGTQYF. CDR3 bases: TGTGCCACCAGCGACTTGGACTCCTTGGGGACCCAGTACTTC. The whole variable domain, filled in from reference TRBV15 and TRBJ2-5, reads DAMVIQNPRYQVTQFGKPVTLSCSQTLNHNVMYWYQQKSSQAPKLLFHYYDKDFNNEADTPDNFQSRRPNTSFCFLDIRSPGLGDTAMYLCATSDLDSLGTQYFGPGTRLLVL.

The chain couples TRBV5-1 to TRBJ2-5, with TRBD2 matching 7 bases. The germline CDR1 and CDR2 sequences are SGHRS and YFSETQ. J gave up 9 bases and V 2 bases, and 13 bases lay outside the gene matches. The CDR3 runs to 15 residues. This chain's CDR3 is CASSFLMTSPMAQYF. The CDR3 nucleotides read TGCGCCAGCAGCTTTCTAATGACTAGCCCAATGGCCCAGTACTTC.

This clone showed up just a few times. This chain joins TRBV29-1 and TRBJ2-7; D is undetermined. Germline V gives CDR1 SQVTM, CDR2 ANQGSEA. The CDR3 runs 11 residues. Trimming shortened V by 0 bases and J by 7 bases, and 7 bases separated the two germline ends. CDR3 bases: TGCAGCGTTGAAGATCCAACAGAGCAGTACTTC. This gives the protein CSVEDPTEQYF.

The rearrangement links TRBV9 to TRBJ2-7; possibly TRBD1 for D (6 bases). The CDR3 loop spans 13 amino acids. V was pared by 4 bases and J by 0 bases, with 8 bases between. Per germline, CDR1 SGDLS and CDR2 YYNGEE. The CDR3 bases are TGTGCCAGCAGCTCAGGGGTCTCCTACGAGCAGTACTTC. Its protein product is CASSSGVSYEQYF. Variable domain in full (rest from reference TRBV9 and TRBJ2-7): DSGVTQTPKHLITATGQRVTLRCSPRSGDLSVYWYQQSLDQGLQFLIQYYNGEERAKGNILERFSAQQFPDLHSELNLSSLELGDSALYFCASSSGVSYEQYFGPGTRLTVT.

V gene TRBV10-3 combines with J gene TRBJ1-2; 12 positions match TRBD1. The V gene's germline CDR1 is ENHRY and CDR2 SYGVKD. The CDR3 covers 13 residues. The trim removed 8 bases at V and 6 bases at J, leaving 4 bases unmatched. This chain's CDR3 is CAIAGTGGDGYTF. The DNA for the CDR3 is TGTGCCATCGCAGGGACAGGGGGCGATGGCTACACCTTC.

The V and J genes are TRBV27 and TRBJ1-2; TRBD1 matches 7 bases. V was pared by 4 bases and J by 3 bases, with 2 bases of the junction left unmatched. Germline V gene lookup returns CDR1 MNHEY and CDR2 SMNVEV (reference sequence). The CDR3 length is 13 residues. CDR3 residues: CASSYGTDYGYTF. The CDR3 bases are TGTGCCAGCAGTTACGGGACAGACTATGGCTACACCTTC.

The chain's CDR3 is CASSQGDRRLLYGYTF. The DNA of the CDR3 is TGTGCCAGCAGCCAAGGAGACAGGCGCCTTCTCTATGGCTACACCTTC. The chain joins TRBV14 to TRBJ1-2; tentative D call: TRBD1 (6 bases). The CDR3 contains 16 residues. V was cut by 1 base and J by 4 bases, with 16 bases left in between. The germline V gene encodes CDR1 SGHDN and CDR2 FVKESK.

CDR3 loop: CASSLPGSWANEQFF. For the CDR3, the DNA is TGTGCCAGCAGCTTACCGGGATCCTGGGCCAATGAGCAGTTCTTC. The J gene is TRBJ2-1, the V gene TRBV7-9; maybe TRBD2 (5 bases). CDR3 length: 15 amino acids. The ends were cut back, 2 bases at V and 6 bases at J, with 14 bases in the middle. Germline values: CDR1 SEHNR, CDR2 FQNEAQ (reference sequence).

The chain recombines TRBV18 with TRBJ1-3, with 7 positions matching TRBD1. CDR3 size: 15 residues. Germline V lookup: CDR1 KGHSH, CDR2 LQKENI. The junction had 6 bases not matched to a gene; V was cut back by 3 bases and J by 4 bases. The CDR3 protein is CASSPGRGIGNTIYF. The CDR3 DNA follows: TGTGCCAGCTCACCGGGCAGGGGGATCGGAAACACCATATATTTT.

The chain is built from TRBV4-1 and TRBJ1-2, with D perhaps matching TRBD1 (6 bases). Trimming left V 0 bases short and J 4 bases short, with 15 bases between. CDR3 size: 16 residues. Per the germline V gene, CDR1 is MGHRA and CDR2 is YSYEKL. The CDR3 sequence is CASSQELGGQSYGYTF. The CDR3 DNA is TGCGCCAGCAGCCAAGAGCTCGGGGGGCAGTCCTATGGCTACACCTTC.

The chain links TRBV27 to TRBJ1-5, with TRBD1 as a possible D gene (5 bases). CDR3 length equals 14 residues. CDR1 and CDR2 from the germline V gene are MNHEY and SMNVEV (reference sequence). V shed 5 bases and J shed 8 bases, with 16 bases lying between them. CDR3 amino acids: CASSLRVGKEPQHF. The CDR3 bases are TGTGCCAGCAGTCTCAGGGTTGGGAAGGAGCCCCAGCATTTT.

The rearrangement links TRBV7-8 to TRBJ1-2; tentative D call: TRBD1 (6 bases). The CDR3 has 16 residues. The V end was cut by 2 bases, the J end by 2 bases, with 15 bases between. In germline, CDR1 is SGHVS, CDR2 FQNEAQ. CDR3 residues: CASSLSAIRGNYGYTF. The CDR3 DNA is TGTGCCAGCAGCTTATCGGCTATTAGGGGGAACTATGGCTACACCTTC. The variable domain in full, with the rest retrieved from reference TRBV7-8 and TRBJ1-2, is GAGVSQSPRYKVAKRGQDVALRCDPISGHVSLFWYQQALGQGPEFLTYFQNEAQLDKSGLPSDRFFAERPEGSVSTLKIQRTQQEDSAVYLCASSLSAIRGNYGYTFGSGTRLTVV.

The CDR3 region is CASSEAGGASADTQYF. As DNA, the CDR3 is TGTGCCAGCAGTGAGGCCGGGGGGGCCTCGGCAGATACGCAGTATTTT. The J gene is TRBJ2-3, the V gene TRBV2; 8 bases are a match to TRBD2. The length of the CDR3 is 16 residues. Germline trimming cut 3 bases from V and 4 bases from J; bases unmatched to any gene: 9. Germline-derived CDR1 and CDR2 are SNHLY and FYNNEI. The entire variable domain, with the rest obtained from reference TRBV2 and TRBJ2-3, is as follows: EPEVTQTPSHQVTQMGQEVILRCVPISNHLYFYWYRQILGQKVEFLVSFYNNEISEKSEIFDDQFSVERPDGSNFTLKIRSTKLEDSAMYFCASSEAGGASADTQYFGPGTRLTVL.

This clone was counted only a few times. The V gene is TRBV28, the J gene TRBJ1-5, with 8 bases lining up with TRBD1. Germline assignment: CDR1 MDHEN and CDR2 SYDVKM. The ends lost 6 bases at V and 9 bases at J; junction bases unmatched: 10. The length of the CDR3 is 14 residues. The CDR3 loop reads CASSRGTGYTPQHF. The CDR3 nucleotides are TGTGCCAGCAGCCGAGGGACAGGCTATACGCCCCAGCATTTT.

The gene calls are TRBV7-3 and TRBJ1-1, with D unclear. V lost 4 bases, J lost 7 bases, and 13 bases lay in between. The CDR3 extends over 13 amino acids. The germline V gene encodes CDR1 SGHTA and CDR2 FQGTGA. The CDR3 nucleotides are TGTGCCAGCAGCTCCTCGGGGTTAGGTGAAGCTTTCTTT. It codes for CASSSSGLGEAFF. The whole variable domain, remainder taken from reference TRBV7-3 and TRBJ1-1, is GAGVSQTPSNKVTEKGKYVELRCDPISGHTALYWYRQSLGQGPEFLIYFQGTGAADDSGLPNDRFFAVRPEGSVSTLKIQRTERGDSAVYLCASSSSGLGEAFFGQGTRLTVV.

Remarks on this clone: The junction shows a germline mismatch at one end, possibly a read error. This chain joins TRBV4-1 and TRBJ2-3; possible D gene TRBD1, 6 bases. CDR1 MGHRA and CDR2 YSYEKL come from the germline V gene. The CDR3 runs 16 residues. The CDR3 coding sequence is TGTGCCAGCAGCCAAGAAGGCACAGGGCCTACAGATACGCAGTATTTT. This encodes CASSQEGTGPTDTQYF.

A note on this clone: This specimen includes other DNA sequences encoding the same CDR3. The gene calls are TRBV7-2 and TRBJ1-6; TRBD1 matches at 8 bases. CDR1 SGHTA and CDR2 FQGNSA come from the germline V gene. Trimming took 6 bases from V and 0 from J; bases not matched to a gene: 7. CDR3 length equals 17 residues. DNA for the CDR3: TGTGCCAGCAGTGGGGGACAGGAAACCTCCTATAATTCACCCCTCCACTTT. Amino acids: CASSGGQETSYNSPLHF.

The rearrangement joins TRBV6-1 to TRBJ1-5, with D perhaps matching TRBD1 (6 bases). The CDR3 consists of 13 residues. Germline V gene sequence: CDR1 MNHNS, CDR2 SASEGT. With 10 bases removed from V and 7 bases from J, the gap between germline ends came to 17 bases. CDR3 sequence reads: CATRAGGDQPQHF. DNA of the CDR3: TGTGCCACGAGGGCGGGGGGCGACCAGCCCCAGCATTTT.

V usage is TRBV28 and J usage is TRBJ2-7, with 9 bases that match TRBD1. Germline lookup yields CDR1 MDHEN and CDR2 SYDVKM. Unmatched junction bases numbered 12, after V lost 5 bases and J lost 7 bases. The CDR3 has 15 amino acids. The CDR3 sequence is CASSTPGQGSWEQYF. CDR3 sequence (DNA): TGTGCCAGCAGTACTCCGGGACAGGGATCCTGGGAGCAGTACTTC.

This clone has just a few counts. Here the CDR3 DNA reads TGTGCCAGCAGTTGGGGAACTAGGCCCTACCTGGATACGCAGTATTTT. This encodes CASSWGTRPYLDTQYF. The chain employs TRBV28 and TRBJ2-3, with a possible D match to TRBD2 (5 bases). The CDR3 is 16 amino acids. Germline V gene lookup returns CDR1 MDHEN and CDR2 SYDVKM. Trimming pared 4 bases from V and 6 bases from J, leaving 20 bases between.

The rearrangement links TRBV7-3 to TRBJ2-2, with 15 bases aligning to TRBD2. The CDR3 consists of 18 residues. With 5 bases clipped from V and 5 bases from J, the junction kept 9 bases outside the gene matches. Per germline, CDR1 SGHTA and CDR2 FQGTGA. In DNA, the CDR3 is TGTGCCAGCAGCCCCCTCGGGACTAGCGGGGGGCGAACCGGGGAGCTGTTTTTT. Its protein is CASSPLGTSGGRTGELFF.